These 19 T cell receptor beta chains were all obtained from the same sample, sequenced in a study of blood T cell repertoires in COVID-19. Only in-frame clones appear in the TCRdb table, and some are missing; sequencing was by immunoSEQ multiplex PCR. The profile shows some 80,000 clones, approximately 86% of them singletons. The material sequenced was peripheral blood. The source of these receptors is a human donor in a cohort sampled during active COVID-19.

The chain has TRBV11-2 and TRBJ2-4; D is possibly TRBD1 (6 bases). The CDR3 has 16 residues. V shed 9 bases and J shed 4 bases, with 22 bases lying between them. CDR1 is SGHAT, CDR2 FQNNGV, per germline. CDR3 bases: TGTGCCAGTCAAATAGACTGGGGCAGGGGAAAAAACATTCAGTACTTC. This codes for CASQIDWGRGKNIQYF. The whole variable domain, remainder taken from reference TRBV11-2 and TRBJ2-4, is EAGVAQSPRYKIIEKRQSVAFWCNPISGHATLYWYQQILGQGPKLLIQFQNNGVVDDSQLPKDRFSAERLKGVDSTLKIQPAKLEDSAVYLCASQIDWGRGKNIQYFGAGTRLSVL.

The CDR3 loop reads CASSLSGSNQPQHF. CDR3 coding DNA: TGCGCCAGCAGCTTGTCGGGTTCCAATCAGCCCCAGCATTTT. V is TRBV5-1 and J is TRBJ1-5; unclear D gene. The germline CDR1 and CDR2 sequences are SGHRS and YFSETQ. The CDR3 runs to 14 residues. Trimming took 1 base from V and 3 from J, leaving 8 bases between them. The full variable domain, rest sourced from reference TRBV5-1 and TRBJ1-5, is KAGVTQTPRYLIKTRGQQVTLSCSPISGHRSVSWYQQTPGQGLQFLFEYFSETQRNKGNFPGRFSGRQFSNSRSEMNVSTLELGDSALYLCASSLSGSNQPQHFGDGTRLSIL.

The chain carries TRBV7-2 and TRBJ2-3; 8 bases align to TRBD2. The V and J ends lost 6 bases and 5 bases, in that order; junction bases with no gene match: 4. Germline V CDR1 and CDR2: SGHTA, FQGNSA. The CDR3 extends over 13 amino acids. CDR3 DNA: TGTGCCAGCAGTAGCGGGGTGGGAGATACGCAGTATTTT. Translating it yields CASSSGVGDTQYF. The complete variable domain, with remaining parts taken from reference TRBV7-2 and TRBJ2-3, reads GAGVSQSPSNKVTEKGKDVELRCDPISGHTALYWYRQSLGQGLEFLIYFQGNSAPDKSGLPSDRFSAERTGGSVSTLTIQRTQQEDSAVYLCASSSGVGDTQYFGPGTRLTVL.

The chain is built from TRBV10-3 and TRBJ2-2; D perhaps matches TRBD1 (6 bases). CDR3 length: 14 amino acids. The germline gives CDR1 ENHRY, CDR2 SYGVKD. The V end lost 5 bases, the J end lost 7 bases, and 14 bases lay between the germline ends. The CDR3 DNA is TGTGCCATCAGTTCTGCAGGGGACCTCGGGGAGCTGTTTTTT. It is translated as CAISSAGDLGELFF.

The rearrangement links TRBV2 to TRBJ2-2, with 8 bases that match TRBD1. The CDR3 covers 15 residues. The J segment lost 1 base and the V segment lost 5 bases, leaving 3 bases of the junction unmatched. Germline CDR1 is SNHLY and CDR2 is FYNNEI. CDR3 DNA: TGTGCCAGCAGTTTCGGACAGGGGAACACCGGGGAGCTGTTTTTT. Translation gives CASSFGQGNTGELFF.

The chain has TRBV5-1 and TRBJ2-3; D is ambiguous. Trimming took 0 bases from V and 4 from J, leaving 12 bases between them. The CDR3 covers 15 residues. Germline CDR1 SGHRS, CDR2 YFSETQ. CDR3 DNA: TGCGCCAGCAGCTTGGACAGATACGTCTCAGATACGCAGTATTTT. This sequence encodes CASSLDRYVSDTQYF.

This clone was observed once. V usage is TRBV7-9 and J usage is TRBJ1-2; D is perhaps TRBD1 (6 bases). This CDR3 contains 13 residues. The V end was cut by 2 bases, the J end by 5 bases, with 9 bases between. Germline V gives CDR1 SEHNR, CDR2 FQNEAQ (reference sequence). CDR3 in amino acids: CASSLPGQYGYTF. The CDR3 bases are TGTGCCAGCAGCTTACCCGGACAGTATGGCTACACCTTC. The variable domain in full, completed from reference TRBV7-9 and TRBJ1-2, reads DTGVSQNPRHKITKRGQNVTFRCDPISEHNRLYWYRQTLGQGPEFLTYFQNEAQLEKSRLLSDRFSAERPKGSFSTLEIQRTEQGDSAMYLCASSLPGQYGYTFGSGTRLTVV.

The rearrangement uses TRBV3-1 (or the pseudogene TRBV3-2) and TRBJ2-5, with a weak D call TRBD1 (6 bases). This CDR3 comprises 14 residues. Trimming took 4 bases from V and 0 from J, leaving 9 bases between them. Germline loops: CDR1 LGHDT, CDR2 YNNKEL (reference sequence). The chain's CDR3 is CASSRGTYQETQYF. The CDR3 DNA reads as TGTGCCAGCAGCCGAGGGACATACCAAGAGACCCAGTACTTC.

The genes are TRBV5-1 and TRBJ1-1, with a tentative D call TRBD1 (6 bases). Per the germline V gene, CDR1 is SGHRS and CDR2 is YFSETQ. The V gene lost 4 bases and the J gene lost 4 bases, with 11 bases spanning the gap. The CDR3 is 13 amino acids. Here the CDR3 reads CASSRGQATEAFF. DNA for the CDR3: TGCGCCAGCAGCCGGGGACAAGCCACTGAAGCTTTCTTT.

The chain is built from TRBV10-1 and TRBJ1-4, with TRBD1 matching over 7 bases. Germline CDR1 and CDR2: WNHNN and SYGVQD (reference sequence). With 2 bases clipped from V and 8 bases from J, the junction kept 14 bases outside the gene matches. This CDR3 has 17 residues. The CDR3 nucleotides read TGCGCCAGCAGTGAGACTCGGACGGCTACGGGACAGGAAAAACTGTTTTTT. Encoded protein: CASSETRTATGQEKLFF.

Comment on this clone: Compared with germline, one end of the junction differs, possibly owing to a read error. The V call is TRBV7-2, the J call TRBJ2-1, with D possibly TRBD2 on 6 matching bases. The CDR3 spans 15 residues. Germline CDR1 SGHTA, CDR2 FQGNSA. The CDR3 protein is CISGLGAPEYNEQFF. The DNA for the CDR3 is TGCATTAGCGGCTTGGGAGCGCCTGAATACAATGAGCAGTTCTTC. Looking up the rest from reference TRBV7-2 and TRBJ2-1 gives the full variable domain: GAGVSQSPSNKVTEKGKDVELRCDPISGHTALYWYRQSLGQGLEFLIYFQGNSAPDKSGLPSDRFSAERTGGSVSTLTIQRTQQEDSAVYLCISGLGAPEYNEQFFGPGTRLTVL.

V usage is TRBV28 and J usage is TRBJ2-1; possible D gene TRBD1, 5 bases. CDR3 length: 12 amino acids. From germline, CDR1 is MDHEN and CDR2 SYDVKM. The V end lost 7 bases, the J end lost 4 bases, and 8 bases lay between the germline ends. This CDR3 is CASNRGYNEQFF. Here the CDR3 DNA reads TGTGCCAGCAATAGGGGTTACAATGAGCAGTTCTTC.

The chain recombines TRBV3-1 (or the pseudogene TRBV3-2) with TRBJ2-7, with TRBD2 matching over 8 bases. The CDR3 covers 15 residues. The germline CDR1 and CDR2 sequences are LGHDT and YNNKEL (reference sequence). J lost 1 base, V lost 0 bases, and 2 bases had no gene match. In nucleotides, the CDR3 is TGTGCCAGCAGCCAAGAGCCGGGAGGGTCCTACGAGCAGTACTTC. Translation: CASSQEPGGSYEQYF.

CDR3 DNA: TGTGCCAGCACCCTCGACAGGGCCGAAGAGACCCAGTACTTC. Encoded protein: CASTLDRAEETQYF. V gene TRBV2 combines with J gene TRBJ2-5; 7 bases match TRBD1. V shed 7 bases, J shed 3 bases, and the junction held 8 bases outside the gene matches. The germline CDR1 and CDR2 sequences are SNHLY and FYNNEI. This CDR3 contains 14 residues. Full variable domain (missing parts from reference TRBV2 and TRBJ2-5): EPEVTQTPSHQVTQMGQEVILRCVPISNHLYFYWYRQILGQKVEFLVSFYNNEISEKSEIFDDQFSVERPDGSNFTLKIRSTKLEDSAMYFCASTLDRAEETQYFGPGTRLLVL.

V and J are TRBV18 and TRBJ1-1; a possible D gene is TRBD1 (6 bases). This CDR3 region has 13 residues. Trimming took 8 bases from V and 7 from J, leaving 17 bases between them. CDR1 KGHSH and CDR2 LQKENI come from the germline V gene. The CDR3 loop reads CASLSGTQNEAFF. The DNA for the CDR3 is TGTGCCAGCCTGTCCGGGACACAGAATGAAGCTTTCTTT.

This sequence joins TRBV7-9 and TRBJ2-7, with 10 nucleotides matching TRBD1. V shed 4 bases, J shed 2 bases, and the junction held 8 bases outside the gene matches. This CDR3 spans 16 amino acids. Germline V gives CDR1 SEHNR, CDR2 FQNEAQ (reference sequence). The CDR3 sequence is CASSSGQGFYTYEQYF. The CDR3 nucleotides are TGTGCCAGCAGCTCGGGACAGGGGTTTTATACCTACGAGCAGTACTTC.

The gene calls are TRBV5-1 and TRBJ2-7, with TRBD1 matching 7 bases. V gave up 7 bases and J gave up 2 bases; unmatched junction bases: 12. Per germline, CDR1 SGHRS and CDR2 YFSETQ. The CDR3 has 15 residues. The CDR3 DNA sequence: TGCGCCAGCTCGCTGTGGGACAGTTTGACCTACGAGCAGTACTTC. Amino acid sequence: CASSLWDSLTYEQYF.

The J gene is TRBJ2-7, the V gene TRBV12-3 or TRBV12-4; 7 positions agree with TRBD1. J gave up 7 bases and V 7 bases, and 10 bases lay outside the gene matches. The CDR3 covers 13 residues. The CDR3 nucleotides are TGTGCCAGCATTAAGACAGGGACGGGAGAGCAGTACTTC. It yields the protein CASIKTGTGEQYF.

In nucleotides, the CDR3 is TGTGCCAGCAGCCCCGGGACTAGCGGGACCCTCTACAATGAGCAGTTCTTC. It translates to CASSPGTSGTLYNEQFF. The chain couples TRBV7-3 to TRBJ2-1; 13 nucleotides align to TRBD2. The germline CDR1 and CDR2 sequences are SGHTA and FQGTGA. CDR3 length: 17 amino acids. With V trimmed by 5 bases and J by 3 bases, 7 bases remained unmatched.